These 32 T cell receptor beta chains came from one sample sequenced in a study of blood T cell repertoires in COVID-19. TCRdb's table, derived via immunoSEQ multiplex PCR, lists solely in-frame clones and lacks some. The data contain about 380,000 clones, 70% to 90% of them singletons. The sequencing input was PBMCs or T cells enriched from blood (not recorded which). Receptors originate from a woman aged 18-29 years who had recovered from COVID-19.

The CDR3 loop is CASSPLFGKAGGPVPRDEQYF. The CDR3 region has the DNA TGTGCCAGCAGCCCGTTGTTTGGTAAAGCGGGGGGGCCAGTTCCCAGGGACGAGCAGTACTTC. The chain recombines TRBV4-2 with TRBJ2-7; 10 bases are shared with TRBD2. The trim removed 4 bases at V and 5 bases at J, leaving 26 bases unmatched. The CDR3 has 21 residues. Germline loops: CDR1 LGHNA, CDR2 YNFKEQ.

The chain is built from TRBV14 and TRBJ1-6, with 7 bases identical to TRBD1. The germline gives CDR1 SGHDN, CDR2 FVKESK. This CDR3 spans 14 amino acids. Trimming removed 5 bases from V and 10 bases from J; junction bases left unmatched: 8. CDR3 in amino acids: CASSKGDSDSPLHF. CDR3 in DNA: TGTGCCAGCAGCAAGGGGGACAGTGACTCACCCCTCCACTTT.

This rearrangement joins TRBV4-2 to TRBJ1-1; possibly TRBD1 for D (6 bases). CDR1 is LGHNA and CDR2 is YNFKEQ in the germline V gene. CDR3 length equals 14 residues. V was trimmed by 0 bases and J by 6 bases, leaving 11 bases between them. The CDR3 coding sequence is TGTGCCAGCAGCCAAGAAACAGGGAAGGCTGAAGCTTTCTTT. Its protein product is CASSQETGKAEAFF.

The chain is built from TRBV9 and TRBJ2-1; 8 positions match TRBD1. J lost 1 base, V lost 4 bases, and 10 bases had no gene match. Germline CDR1 reads SGDLS; CDR2 reads YYNGEE. CDR3 length: 17 amino acids. The CDR3 region has the DNA TGTGCCAGCAGCCCAAAGCAGGGGGCTGTTTCCTACAATGAGCAGTTCTTC. Translating it yields CASSPKQGAVSYNEQFF.

The rearrangement links TRBV19 to TRBJ2-5; TRBD2 matches at 13 bases. This CDR3 is built from 17 residues. Germline CDR1 reads LNHDA; CDR2 reads SQIVND (reference sequence). Losses at the gene ends were 4 bases for V and 1 base for J; bases not matched to a gene: 6. The CDR3 here is CASSTQTSGGLQETQYF. The CDR3 region has the DNA TGTGCCAGTAGTACACAGACTAGCGGGGGGCTCCAAGAGACCCAGTACTTC.

The chain carries TRBV7-9 and TRBJ1-2, with 11 positions matching TRBD1. The length of the CDR3 is 17 residues. V lost 3 bases and J lost 7; bases outside the gene matches: 13. The germline gives CDR1 SEHNR, CDR2 FQNEAQ (reference sequence). CDR3 in DNA: TGTGCCAGCAGCTTTTGGGAAGGGACAGGGGGAGATTTTGGCTACACCTTC. Protein product: CASSFWEGTGGDFGYTF.

The V call is TRBV5-1, the J call TRBJ1-2; the D gene is possibly TRBD1 (6 bases). The CDR3 has 13 amino acids. V lost 7 bases, J lost 4 bases, and 14 bases lay in between. Germline V gene lookup returns CDR1 SGHRS and CDR2 YFSETQ. The CDR3 bases are TGCGCCAGCGGCAGGACAGCTTCCTATGGCTACACCTTC. Translating it yields CASGRTASYGYTF.

This chain connects TRBV7-2 to TRBJ2-4; the D gene is possibly TRBD1 (6 bases). Germline V CDR1 and CDR2: SGHTA, FQGNSA. The CDR3 consists of 14 residues. V was shortened by 3 bases and J by 8 bases, with 14 bases between the two germline ends. The CDR3 DNA reads TGTGCCAGCAGCTTGATCCCCGCAGGGGACATTCAGTACTTC. Encoded protein: CASSLIPAGDIQYF. Using reference TRBV7-2 and TRBJ2-4 for the parts outside the CDR3, the full variable domain is GAGVSQSPSNKVTEKGKDVELRCDPISGHTALYWYRQSLGQGLEFLIYFQGNSAPDKSGLPSDRFSAERTGGSVSTLTIQRTQQEDSAVYLCASSLIPAGDIQYFGAGTRLSVL.

With regard to this clone: The same CDR3 also results from other DNA sequences found in this sample. The chain links TRBV10-3 to TRBJ2-7, with D possibly being TRBD2 (6 bases). Germline CDR1 reads ENHRY; CDR2 reads SYGVKD. V lost 4 bases and J 5 bases, leaving 12 bases between the germline ends. The CDR3 contains 13 residues. The chain's CDR3 is CAISVGTGDEQYF. CDR3 coding DNA: TGTGCCATCAGTGTAGGGACGGGGGACGAGCAGTACTTC.

A note on this clone: This sample also contains other DNA sequences that code for the same CDR3. This sequence joins TRBV7-2 and TRBJ2-1, with D unclear. The germline CDR1 and CDR2 sequences are SGHTA and FQGNSA. The CDR3 is made up of 12 amino acids. Trimming removed 1 base from V and 6 bases from J, with 4 bases in between. The CDR3, as DNA: TGTGCCAGCAGCTTAGATAGCAATGAGCAGTTCTTC. This gives the protein CASSLDSNEQFF. Using reference TRBV7-2 and TRBJ2-1 for the parts outside the CDR3, the full variable domain is GAGVSQSPSNKVTEKGKDVELRCDPISGHTALYWYRQSLGQGLEFLIYFQGNSAPDKSGLPSDRFSAERTGGSVSTLTIQRTQQEDSAVYLCASSLDSNEQFFGPGTRLTVL.

This chain joins TRBV5-1 and TRBJ1-5, with TRBD1 matching over 11 bases. Germline trimming cut 6 bases from V and 4 bases from J; bases unmatched to any gene: 9. The CDR3 covers 16 residues. CDR1 and CDR2 from the germline V gene are SGHRS and YFSETQ. The CDR3 bases are TGCGCCAGCACCATCCGGGGACAGGGGGATAATCAGCCCCAGCATTTT. Its translation: CASTIRGQGDNQPQHF. Using reference TRBV5-1 and TRBJ1-5 for the parts outside the CDR3, the full variable domain is KAGVTQTPRYLIKTRGQQVTLSCSPISGHRSVSWYQQTPGQGLQFLFEYFSETQRNKGNFPGRFSGRQFSNSRSEMNVSTLELGDSALYLCASTIRGQGDNQPQHFGDGTRLSIL.

The rearrangement links TRBV6-6 to TRBJ1-1, with D possibly TRBD1 on 5 matching bases. Germline V gene data show CDR1 as MNHNY and CDR2 as SVGAGI (reference sequence). Trimming shortened V by 5 bases and J by 5 bases, and 18 bases separated the two germline ends. The CDR3 totals 15 residues. The CDR3 reads CASSPVLGEGTEAFF. For the CDR3, the DNA is TGTGCCAGCAGTCCCGTACTGGGGGAGGGGACTGAAGCTTTCTTT.

The chain has TRBV19 and TRBJ2-4; D possibly corresponds to TRBD2 (7 bases). The V gene lost 1 base and the J gene lost 0 bases, with 13 bases spanning the gap. There are 17 residues in the CDR3. CDR1 is LNHDA and CDR2 is SQIVND in the germline V gene (reference sequence). This chain's CDR3 is CASSIAGGLLAKNIQYF. The CDR3 nucleotides are TGTGCCAGTAGTATAGCGGGGGGCCTCCTAGCCAAAAACATTCAGTACTTC.

The chain uses TRBV27 and TRBJ1-6; TRBD1 aligns across 10 bases. With 5 bases clipped from V and 10 bases from J, the junction kept 8 bases outside the gene matches. Per the germline V gene, CDR1 is MNHEY and CDR2 is SMNVEV (reference sequence). The CDR3 sequence is 15 residues long. The DNA of the CDR3 is TGTGCCAGCAGTCCACAGGGACAGGGGTTATCACCCCTCCACTTT. It is translated as CASSPQGQGLSPLHF.

This chain joins TRBV2 and TRBJ2-7; TRBD1 agrees at 8 bases. The CDR3 is 15 amino acids. Germline V gene data show CDR1 as SNHLY and CDR2 as FYNNEI. After removal of 1 base from V and 1 base from J, the junction contained 3 bases not matched to a gene. CDR3 residues: CASSEEDRVSYEQYF. CDR3 sequence (DNA): TGTGCCAGCAGTGAAGAGGACAGGGTGTCCTACGAGCAGTACTTC. Full variable domain (rest looked up from reference TRBV2 and TRBJ2-7): EPEVTQTPSHQVTQMGQEVILRCVPISNHLYFYWYRQILGQKVEFLVSFYNNEISEKSEIFDDQFSVERPDGSNFTLKIRSTKLEDSAMYFCASSEEDRVSYEQYFGPGTRLTVT.

This sequence joins TRBV12-3 or TRBV12-4 and TRBJ2-5; D is undetermined. CDR3 size: 13 residues. Trimming removed 3 bases from V and 4 bases from J, with 9 bases in between. The CDR3 bases are TGTGCCAGCAGTTTTCGAGAAACAGAGACCCAGTACTTC. Translation gives CASSFRETETQYF.

The DNA of the CDR3 is TGTGCCATCAGTGAGGGACAGGGCCAGCGTCCGAGAGTC. It codes for CAISEGQGQRPRV. The V and J genes are TRBV10-3 and TRBJ2-7, with TRBD1 matching 8 bases. The CDR3 spans 13 residues. Germline V gives CDR1 ENHRY, CDR2 SYGVKD.

The genes are TRBV30 and TRBJ1-2; D not certain. Germline lookup yields CDR1 GTSNPN and CDR2 SVGIG (reference sequence). CDR3 length equals 12 residues. V was clipped by 8 bases and J by 3 bases, with 13 bases between them. The DNA of the CDR3 is TGTGCCCGGACCGTCAGGCACTATGGCTACACCTTC. Protein product: CARTVRHYGYTF. The whole variable domain, filled in from reference TRBV30 and TRBJ1-2, reads SQTIHQWPATLVQPVGSPLSLECTVEGTSNPNLYWYRQAAGRGLQLLFYSVGIGQISSEVPQNLSASRPQDRQFILSSKKLLLSDSGFYLCARTVRHYGYTFGSGTRLTVV.

This chain uses TRBV5-1 with TRBJ2-1; D perhaps matches TRBD1 (5 bases). The CDR3 has 14 residues. Germline CDR1 reads SGHRS; CDR2 reads YFSETQ. V lost 2 bases to trimming and J lost 4 bases, with 10 bases between them. The CDR3 DNA follows: TGCGCCAGCAGCTTAGAGAGGACATACAATGAGCAGTTCTTC. It translates to CASSLERTYNEQFF.

This clone was detected only once. The rearrangement joins TRBV4-1 to TRBJ2-5; TRBD2 matches at 8 bases. Losses at the gene ends were 0 bases for V and 2 bases for J; bases not matched to a gene: 11. The germline V gene has CDR1 MGHRA and CDR2 YSYEKL. The CDR3 length is 18 residues. In DNA form, the CDR3 reads TGCGCCAGCAGCCAAGAAGGGGGGCTAGCGGGTATACAAGAGACCCAGTACTTC. It specifies CASSQEGGLAGIQETQYF.

V and J are TRBV6-4 and TRBJ2-2; 7 bases line up with TRBD2. Trimming cost V 4 bases and J 1 base; bases outside gene matches: 0. CDR3 length: 14 amino acids. The germline gives CDR1 MRHNA, CDR2 SNTAGT. The CDR3, as DNA: TGTGCCAGCAGTGCGGGGGGGAACACCGGGGAGCTGTTTTTT. It specifies CASSAGGNTGELFF.

DNA of the CDR3: TGTGCTACCTACACCACTCGGGGCGAGCAGTACTTC. Its translation is CATYTTRGEQYF. V gene TRBV12-5 combines with J gene TRBJ2-7; tentatively, D is TRBD2 (5 bases). The CDR3 has 12 amino acids. Germline CDR1 LGHNT, CDR2 FRNRAP. V gave up 10 bases and J gave up 6 bases, with 16 bases separating them.

J is TRBJ2-3 and V is TRBV30, with D perhaps TRBD1 (6 bases). The V end was cut by 2 bases, the J end by 3 bases, with 12 bases between. CDR1 and CDR2 (germline): GTSNPN, SVGIG (reference sequence). This CDR3 spans 14 amino acids. The CDR3 coding sequence is TGTGCCTGGAGTTATGGACAGTGGACAGATACGCAGTATTTT. It encodes CAWSYGQWTDTQYF.

The V gene is TRBV15, the J gene TRBJ1-5; possibly TRBD1 for D (5 bases). V lost 1 base and J 2 bases, leaving 12 bases between the germline ends. The length of the CDR3 is 16 residues. The germline V gene encodes CDR1 LNHNV and CDR2 YYDKDF (reference sequence). In DNA form, the CDR3 reads TGTGCCACCAGCAGAGTTCGGGGAGGGGGCAATCAGCCCCAGCATTTT. Protein product: CATSRVRGGGNQPQHF.

This chain uses TRBV7-9 with TRBJ1-3, with 8 bases aligning to TRBD1. The J segment lost 0 bases and the V segment lost 6 bases, leaving 7 bases of the junction unmatched. This CDR3 is built from 16 residues. The germline V gene encodes CDR1 SEHNR and CDR2 FQNEAQ (reference sequence). CDR3 sequence: CASSPDRAYSGNTIYF. The CDR3 region has the DNA TGTGCCAGCAGTCCGGACAGGGCGTACTCTGGAAACACCATATATTTT. Full variable domain (outside the CDR3, taken from reference TRBV7-9 and TRBJ1-3): DTGVSQNPRHKITKRGQNVTFRCDPISEHNRLYWYRQTLGQGPEFLTYFQNEAQLEKSRLLSDRFSAERPKGSFSTLEIQRTEQGDSAMYLCASSPDRAYSGNTIYFGEGSWLTVV.

The genes are TRBV11-1 and TRBJ1-1, with D maybe TRBD1 (6 bases). The V end was cut by 6 bases, the J end by 1 base, with 18 bases between. The CDR3 sequence is 16 residues long. Germline V gene sequence: CDR1 SGHAT, CDR2 FQDESV (reference sequence). The CDR3: CASSGGAANRNTEAFF. Here the CDR3 DNA reads TGTGCCAGCAGTGGGGGGGCAGCAAACCGGAACACTGAAGCTTTCTTT.

This clone has just one count. DNA for the CDR3: TGCGCCAGCAGCTTGGTATTGGACTCCCAAGAGACCCAGTACTTC. Translating it yields CASSLVLDSQETQYF. This sequence joins TRBV5-1 and TRBJ2-5, with TRBD2 as a possible D gene (5 bases). The V gene's germline CDR1 is SGHRS and CDR2 YFSETQ. Deletions cut 0 bases from V and 1 base from J, with 10 bases between. The CDR3 has 15 residues.

V usage is TRBV2 and J usage is TRBJ1-5; D gene ambiguous. Germline CDR1 and CDR2: SNHLY and FYNNEI. The CDR3 is 11 residues long. V was trimmed by 5 bases and J by 6 bases, leaving 5 bases between them. CDR3 nucleotide sequence: TGTGCCAGCAGTCTCAGTCAGCCCCAGCATTTT. It codes for CASSLSQPQHF.

This chain links TRBV4-3 with TRBJ2-1; tentatively, D is TRBD1 (8 bases). This CDR3 comprises 16 residues. Per the germline V gene, CDR1 is LGHNA and CDR2 is YSLEER. Trimming removed 0 bases at V and 9 bases at J, with 18 bases between. The DNA for the CDR3 is TGCGCCAGCAGCCAAGAGAACAGGGGGGGGTGGGGTGAGCAGTTCTTC. Protein: CASSQENRGGWGEQFF.

The V call is TRBV10-1, the J call TRBJ2-4, with 12 bases fitting TRBD2. Germline V CDR1 and CDR2: WNHNN, SYGVQD (reference sequence). J lost 1 base, V lost 3 bases, and 4 bases had no gene match. The CDR3 is 17 amino acids. CDR3 sequence reads: CASSESGLAGAKNIQYF. The CDR3 DNA sequence: TGCGCCAGCAGTGAATCCGGACTAGCGGGGGCCAAAAACATTCAGTACTTC.

This clone was counted only a few times. This chain connects TRBV6-5 to TRBJ1-2; 7 nucleotides match TRBD1. Germline CDR1 MNHEY, CDR2 SVGAGI. This CDR3 comprises 14 residues. V shed 0 bases, J shed 8 bases, and the junction held 6 bases outside the gene matches. The CDR3 loop reads CASSYSTGFTGYTF. In DNA, the CDR3 is TGTGCCAGCAGTTACTCGACAGGGTTTACGGGCTACACCTTC.

V gene TRBV30 combines with J gene TRBJ2-5; 10 bases fit TRBD1. This CDR3 is 13 amino acids long. V lost 7 bases and J lost 7; bases outside the gene matches: 9. CDR1 is GTSNPN and CDR2 is SVGIG in the germline V gene (reference sequence). CDR3 in amino acids: CASDRGNEVTQYF. The CDR3 region has the DNA TGTGCCTCGGACAGGGGGAATGAAGTGACCCAGTACTTC. The variable domain in full, completed from reference TRBV30 and TRBJ2-5, reads SQTIHQWPATLVQPVGSPLSLECTVEGTSNPNLYWYRQAAGRGLQLLFYSVGIGQISSEVPQNLSASRPQDRQFILSSKKLLLSDSGFYLCASDRGNEVTQYFGPGTRLLVL.